The 19 T cell receptor beta chains presented below share a single source sample, sequenced in a study of shared clonotypes between healthy human individuals. CD45RO-negative CD8 cells positively selected for CCR7 made up the naive population, which excluded terminally differentiated effector memory CD45RA+ cells. Using immunoSEQ multiplex PCR, the repertoire was profiled, and TCRdb retains in-frame clones only, with some absent. The sample contains around 2,000,000 clones, 93% of which appear only once. The sequenced material came from naive CD8+ T cells from PBMCs. The origin of the receptors is a man between 18 and 29 years old in good health. Some clones in this sample may be carry-over from other donors' samples.

This clone was detected once. V is TRBV9 and J is TRBJ2-3, with 13 positions matching TRBD2. Germline CDR1 is SGDLS and CDR2 is YYNGEE. Losses at the gene ends were 3 bases for V and 4 bases for J; bases not matched to a gene: 8. The CDR3 consists of 17 residues. For the CDR3, the DNA is TGTGCCAGCAGCGCCCGACTAGCGGGAGGCGGGGCAGATACGCAGTATTTT. Encoded protein: CASSARLAGGGADTQYF. The variable domain in full, with the rest retrieved from reference TRBV9 and TRBJ2-3, is DSGVTQTPKHLITATGQRVTLRCSPRSGDLSVYWYQQSLDQGLQFLIQYYNGEERAKGNILERFSAQQFPDLHSELNLSSLELGDSALYFCASSARLAGGGADTQYFGPGTRLTVL.

V and J are TRBV29-1 and TRBJ2-7; D not certain. Trimming cost V 4 bases and J 6 bases, with 13 bases left between them. Germline CDR1 reads SQVTM; CDR2 reads ANQGSEA. The CDR3 consists of 12 residues. The CDR3 spells CSVVSPPGEQYF. For the CDR3, the DNA is TGCAGCGTTGTTTCTCCGCCGGGCGAGCAGTACTTC.

Note on this clone: Distinct nucleotide sequences in the sample also encode this CDR3. The chain couples TRBV11-2 to TRBJ2-7; D gene unclear. CDR1 is SGHAT, CDR2 FQNNGV, per germline. With 2 bases removed from V and 2 bases from J, the gap between germline ends came to 7 bases. The CDR3 sequence is 13 residues long. CDR3 sequence: CASSLSPTYEQYF. In nucleotides, the CDR3 is TGTGCCAGCAGCTTATCCCCCACCTACGAGCAGTACTTC.

The V gene is TRBV9, the J gene TRBJ2-6, with a tentative D call TRBD1 (5 bases). Germline lookup yields CDR1 SGDLS and CDR2 YYNGEE. The CDR3 is 18 residues long. The V end was cut by 2 bases, the J end by 0 bases, with 15 bases between. CDR3 in amino acids: CASSVLRDSSSGANVLTF. CDR3 nucleotides: TGTGCCAGCAGCGTCCTCCGCGACAGTAGCTCTGGGGCCAACGTCCTGACTTTC. The whole variable domain, filled in from reference TRBV9 and TRBJ2-6, reads DSGVTQTPKHLITATGQRVTLRCSPRSGDLSVYWYQQSLDQGLQFLIQYYNGEERAKGNILERFSAQQFPDLHSELNLSSLELGDSALYFCASSVLRDSSSGANVLTFGAGSRLTVL.

This clone was observed once. This chain uses TRBV5-1 with TRBJ2-1, with 9 bases lining up with TRBD1. This CDR3 has 20 residues. Germline CDR1 SGHRS, CDR2 YFSETQ. Unmatched junction bases numbered 14, after V lost 0 bases and J lost 1 base. The CDR3 coding sequence is TGCGCCAGCAGCTTGGGCATACTCGGGACAGGGTTAGAGTCCTACAATGAGCAGTTCTTC. Protein: CASSLGILGTGLESYNEQFF.

The chain recombines TRBV14 with TRBJ2-2; D possibly corresponds to TRBD1 (6 bases). V was clipped by 2 bases and J by 4 bases, with 8 bases between them. The CDR3 is 14 amino acids. The germline V gene encodes CDR1 SGHDN and CDR2 FVKESK. CDR3: CASSQSRGTGELFF. CDR3 nucleotide sequence: TGTGCCAGCAGCCAAAGCAGGGGCACCGGGGAGCTGTTTTTT.

The J gene is TRBJ2-3, the V gene TRBV27; possibly TRBD2 for D (6 bases). The CDR3 sequence is 14 residues long. Trimming pared 8 bases from V and 2 bases from J, leaving 14 bases between. Germline assignment: CDR1 MNHEY and CDR2 SMNVEV (reference sequence). CDR3 sequence (DNA): TGTGCCAGCGGGGGGACCAGGTACACAGATACGCAGTATTTT. This gives the protein CASGGTRYTDTQYF.

The chain combines TRBV28 with TRBJ2-1; TRBD1 matches 9 bases. The germline V gene has CDR1 MDHEN and CDR2 SYDVKM. V was clipped by 3 bases and J by 7 bases; unmatched bases: 7. This CDR3 has 15 residues. The CDR3 sequence is CASSFGTGSGNEQFF. The CDR3 DNA reads TGTGCCAGCAGTTTTGGGACAGGGAGTGGTAATGAGCAGTTCTTC.

This clone was seen only a few times. The genes are TRBV4-2 and TRBJ2-7; TRBD2 aligns across 7 bases. V trimming: 0 bases; J trimming: 7 bases; junction bases outside the gene matches: 6. The CDR3 runs to 14 residues. Germline assignment: CDR1 LGHNA and CDR2 YNFKEQ. The CDR3 coding sequence is TGTGCCAGCAGCCAAGAGGCAGGGCGGGAGGAGCAGTACTTC. It is translated as CASSQEAGREEQYF.

J is TRBJ2-7 and V is TRBV4-2; 11 bases are a match to TRBD2. In germline, CDR1 is LGHNA, CDR2 YNFKEQ. The CDR3 totals 16 residues. The V segment lost 2 bases and the J segment 2 bases; nucleotides outside the gene matches: 5. The CDR3 reads CASSQRGTSGPYEQYF. CDR3 nucleotides: TGTGCCAGCAGCCAAAGAGGGACTAGCGGCCCCTACGAGCAGTACTTC.

The chain couples TRBV5-4 to TRBJ1-1; D unclear. This CDR3 spans 13 amino acids. V was trimmed by 2 bases and J by 0 bases, leaving 5 bases between them. The V gene's germline CDR1 is SGHNT and CDR2 YYREEE (reference sequence). The DNA for the CDR3 is TGTGCCAGCAGCTTCGCCCTGAACACTGAAGCTTTCTTT. This gives the protein CASSFALNTEAFF.

The chain joins TRBV19 to TRBJ2-7; D is possibly TRBD1 (5 bases). V was clipped by 1 base and J by 3 bases, with 10 bases between them. The CDR3 is 14 residues long. Looked up from germline, CDR1 is LNHDA and CDR2 is SQIVND (reference sequence). CDR3 loop: CASSIGRVGYEQYF. The CDR3 region has the DNA TGTGCCAGTAGTATAGGCAGGGTTGGCTACGAGCAGTACTTC.

The chain links TRBV27 to TRBJ2-7, with D possibly being TRBD2 (6 bases). In germline, CDR1 is MNHEY, CDR2 SMNVEV (reference sequence). The CDR3 extends over 13 amino acids. V shed 8 bases and J shed 5 bases, with 16 bases lying between them. The CDR3 DNA sequence: TGTGCCAGCGGGTCTAGCGCGTGGAACGAGCAGTACTTC. This translates into CASGSSAWNEQYF.

The chain employs TRBV19 and TRBJ1-5; 7 bases map to TRBD1. V lost 4 bases to trimming and J lost 1 base; unmatched junction nucleotides: 7. The CDR3 is made up of 16 amino acids. CDR1 is LNHDA and CDR2 is SQIVND in the germline V gene (reference sequence). CDR3 bases: TGTGCCAGTAGTAGGCACAGGGGAGGGAGCAATCAGCCCCAGCATTTT. It specifies CASSRHRGGSNQPQHF.

The rearrangement joins TRBV9 to TRBJ1-2; TRBD1 might be the D (5 bases). The ends were cut back, 1 base at V and 7 bases at J, with 20 bases in the middle. The length of the CDR3 is 16 residues. From germline, CDR1 is SGDLS and CDR2 YYNGEE. Here the CDR3 DNA reads TGTGCCAGCAGCGTATCCGGAGGGGTAACAAGGAGTGGCTACACCTTC. This codes for CASSVSGGVTRSGYTF.

This chain uses TRBV10-3 with TRBJ2-7; no clear D. Germline V gene lookup returns CDR1 ENHRY and CDR2 SYGVKD. The V and J ends lost 2 bases and 2 bases respectively, with 10 bases between them. This CDR3 is 14 amino acids long. CDR3 sequence: CAISEPTRTYEQYF. The CDR3 DNA is TGTGCCATCAGTGAGCCGACCAGGACCTACGAGCAGTACTTC.

Comment on this clone: Other DNA sequences within the sample encode an identical CDR3. The rearrangement uses TRBV7-2 and TRBJ2-7; 7 bases align to TRBD2. CDR3 size: 15 residues. Germline values: CDR1 SGHTA, CDR2 FQGNSA. With V trimmed by 1 base and J by 1 base, 4 bases remained unmatched. Here the CDR3 reads CASSLGASGSYEQYF. CDR3 sequence (DNA): TGTGCCAGCAGCTTAGGGGCTAGCGGTTCCTACGAGCAGTACTTC.

V is TRBV9 and J is TRBJ2-2; 9 bases agree with TRBD1. Germline V lookup: CDR1 SGDLS, CDR2 YYNGEE. This CDR3 is built from 17 residues. The V segment lost 4 bases and the J segment 9 bases; nucleotides outside the gene matches: 16. This chain's CDR3 is CASSPPSHRDRERELFF. CDR3 nucleotides: TGTGCCAGCAGCCCCCCATCTCACCGGGACAGGGAAAGGGAGCTGTTTTTT.

This clone appeared once. The chain combines TRBV27 with TRBJ1-1; D gene uncertain. V lost 5 bases to trimming and J lost 1 base, with 14 bases between them. This CDR3 comprises 15 residues. Germline CDR1 reads MNHEY; CDR2 reads SMNVEV (reference sequence). CDR3 DNA: TGTGCCAGCAGTCAATGGGGTAATCCGAACACTGAAGCTTTCTTT. It codes for CASSQWGNPNTEAFF.